This T cell receptor (beta chain) appears in the sequencing data of a study of immune evolution from preneoplasia to lung adenocarcinoma. There are 12 residues in the CDR3. V trimming: 4 bases; J trimming: 6 bases; junction bases outside the gene matches: 5. Germline assignment: CDR1 SQVTM and CDR2 ANQGSEA. As for this clone: The antigen remains undetermined.

General study points: Later-stage lesions appeared to have more T cells, more diversity, less clonality.

Clones were read by immunoSEQ multiplex PCR, and TCRdb kept only the in-frame ones, dropping some. The sample shows about 10,000 clones, roughly 88% of them seen only once. Sample: FFPE invasive lung adenocarcinoma tissue. The chain combines TRBV29-1 with TRBJ1-1, with TRBD1 matching 7 bases. The sequence derives from a person in their 70s with invasive lung adenocarcinoma. The DNA for the CDR3 is TGCAGCGTTGTGGAGGGGGCGGCTGAAGCTTTCTTT. The encoded protein is CSVVEGAAEAFF.